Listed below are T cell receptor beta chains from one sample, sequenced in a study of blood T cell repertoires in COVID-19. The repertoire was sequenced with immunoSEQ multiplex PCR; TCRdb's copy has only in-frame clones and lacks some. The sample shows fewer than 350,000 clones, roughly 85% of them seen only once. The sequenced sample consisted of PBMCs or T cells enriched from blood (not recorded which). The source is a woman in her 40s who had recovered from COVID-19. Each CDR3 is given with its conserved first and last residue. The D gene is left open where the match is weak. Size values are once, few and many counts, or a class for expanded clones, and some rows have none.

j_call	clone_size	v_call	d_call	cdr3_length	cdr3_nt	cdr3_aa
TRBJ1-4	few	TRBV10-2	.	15	TGCGCCAGCAGTGAGACAGGCGCGATTAATGAAAAACTGTTTTTT	CASSETGAINEKLFF
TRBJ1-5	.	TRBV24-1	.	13	TGTGCCACCAGTCTGGGGGGGGACAAACCCCAGCATTTT	CATSLGGDKPQHF
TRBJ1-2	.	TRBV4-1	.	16	TGCGCCAGCAGCCAAGGACGTTCGGGGGAACGGGGAGGCTACACCTTC	CASSQGRSGERGGYTF
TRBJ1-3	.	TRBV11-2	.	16	TGTGCCAGCAGCTCCCAGACAGGATCCTCTGGAAACACCATATATTTT	CASSSQTGSSGNTIYF
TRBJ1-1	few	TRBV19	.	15	TGTGCCAGTAGTGTGGAGAGTCACAGGGACACTGAAGCTTTCTTT	CASSVESHRDTEAFF
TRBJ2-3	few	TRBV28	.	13	TGTGCCAGCGGAGGAAGGGGTAGCGGTACGCAGTATTTT	CASGGRGSGTQYF
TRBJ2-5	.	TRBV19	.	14	TGTGCCAGTAGTAACAGCGGGTCCCAAGAGACCCAGTACTTC	CASSNSGSQETQYF
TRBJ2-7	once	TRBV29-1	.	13	TGCAGCGTTGATATTGACGGGGGTGGCGAGCAGTACTTC	CSVDIDGGGEQYF
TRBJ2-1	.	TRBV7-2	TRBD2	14	TGTGCCAGCAGCTTAGGCCTAGCGGGAAGTGAGCAGTTCTTC	CASSLGLAGSEQFF
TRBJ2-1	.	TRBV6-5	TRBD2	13	TGTGCCAGCAGTAAGCGGGACCGCAATGAGCAGTTCTTC	CASSKRDRNEQFF
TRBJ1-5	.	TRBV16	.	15	TGTGCCAGCAGCCCGTCCCCTAGGAGCGATCAGCCCCAGCATTTT	CASSPSPRSDQPQHF
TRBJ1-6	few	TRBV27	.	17	TGTGCCAGCAGCCTAATGAGTCGGACAGTAATCGCTTCACCCCTCCACTTT	CASSLMSRTVIASPLHF
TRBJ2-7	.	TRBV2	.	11	TGTGCCAGCAGTTCTACCTCCCGGGGGTACTTC	CASSSTSRGYF
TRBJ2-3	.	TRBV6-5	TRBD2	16	TGTGCCAGCAGTTACTCCGCTAGCGGAGAAACAGATACGCAGTATTTT	CASSYSASGETDTQYF
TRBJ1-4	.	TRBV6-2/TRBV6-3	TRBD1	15	TGTGCCAGCAGCCCTCCGGTGACAGGGAGTGAAAAACTGTTTTTT	CASSPPVTGSEKLFF
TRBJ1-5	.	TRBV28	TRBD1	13	TGTGCCAGCAGAACAGGGGGCAATCAGCCCCAGCATTTT	CASRTGGNQPQHF
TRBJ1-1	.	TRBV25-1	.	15	TGTGCCAGCAGTGAAAGGCGGTCCAGGGTTACTGAAGCTTTCTTT	CASSERRSRVTEAFF
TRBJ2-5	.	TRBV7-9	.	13	TGTGCCAGCAGCTCGCGCCTTCAAGAGACCCAGTACTTC	CASSSRLQETQYF
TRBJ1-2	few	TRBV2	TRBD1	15	TGTGCCAGCAGTGTGATGGACAGGGGGCGGGGAGGCTACACCTTC	CASSVMDRGRGGYTF
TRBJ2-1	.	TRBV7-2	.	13	TGTGCCAGCAGCTCCCAGAGGTACAATGAGCAGTTCTTC	CASSSQRYNEQFF
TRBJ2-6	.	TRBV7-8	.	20	TGTGCCAGCAGCTTAGGCCGGGGGACAGCCGAGATCTCTGGGGCCAACGTCCTGACTTTC	CASSLGRGTAEISGANVLTF
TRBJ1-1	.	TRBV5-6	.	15	TGTGCCAGCAGCTTGGGGGACTTGGTGAACACTGAAGCTTTCTTT	CASSLGDLVNTEAFF
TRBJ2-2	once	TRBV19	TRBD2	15	TGTGCCAGTAGTAAGGCTAGCGGGATCTCCGGGGAGCTGTTTTTT	CASSKASGISGELFF
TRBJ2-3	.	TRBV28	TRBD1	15	TGTGCCAGCAGTTCCTTCGGGACAGGGCAAGATACGCAGTATTTT	CASSSFGTGQDTQYF
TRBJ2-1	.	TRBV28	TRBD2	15	TGTGCCAGCAGCTCAGGACTAGCCCCATACAATGAGCAGTTCTTC	CASSSGLAPYNEQFF
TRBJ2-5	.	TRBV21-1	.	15	TGTGCCAGCAGCATAAGGACTAGCGGCACGGGGACCCAGTACTTC	CASSIRTSGTGTQYF
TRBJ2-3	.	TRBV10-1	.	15	TGCGCCAGCAGCCAACAGGGTGGGGAGACAGATACGCAGTATTTT	CASSQQGGETDTQYF
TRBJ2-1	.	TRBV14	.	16	TGTGCCAGCAGCCAAGATACGGGTAGGATCTACAATGAGCAGTTCTTC	CASSQDTGRIYNEQFF
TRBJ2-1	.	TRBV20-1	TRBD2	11	TGCAGTGCTGGACCCGGGACTAATCTGTTCTTC	CSAGPGTNLFF
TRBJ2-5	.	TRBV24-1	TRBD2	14	TGTGCCACCAGTGATAGCGGGAGACGAGAGACCCAGTACTTC	CATSDSGRRETQYF
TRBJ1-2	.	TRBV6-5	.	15	TGTGCCAGCGGGGTCGGGGTCAGCCCCAACTATGGCTACACCTTC	CASGVGVSPNYGYTF
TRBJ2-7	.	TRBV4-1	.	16	TGCGCCAGCAGCCAAGGGACCCGAGGGAAGGGCTACGAGCAGTACTTC	CASSQGTRGKGYEQYF
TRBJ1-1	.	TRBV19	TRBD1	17	TGTGCCAGTAGTATCAGGCTGGGACAGAGCGTGAACACTGAAGCTTTCTTT	CASSIRLGQSVNTEAFF
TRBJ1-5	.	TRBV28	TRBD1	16	TGTGCCAGCAGGGGGACAGGGGAGCCGCCGCGTCAGCCCCAGCATTTT	CASRGTGEPPRQPQHF
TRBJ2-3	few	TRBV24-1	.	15	TGTGCCACCAGTGACACAGAGGAGGGCACAGATACGCAGTATTTT	CATSDTEEGTDTQYF
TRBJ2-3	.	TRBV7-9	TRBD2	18	TGTGCCAGCAGCTGGGCCGGAACTAGCGGGAGGATCGCAGATACGCAGTATTTT	CASSWAGTSGRIADTQYF
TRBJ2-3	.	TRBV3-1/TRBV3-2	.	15	TGTGCCAGCAGCCAGCGACTAGTAAGGAGCCATACGCAGTATTTT	CASSQRLVRSHTQYF
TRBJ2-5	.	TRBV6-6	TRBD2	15	TGTGCCAGCAGTTACGGGCTAGCGGACCAAGAGACCCAGTACTTC	CASSYGLADQETQYF
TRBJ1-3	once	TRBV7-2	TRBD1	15	TGTGCCAGCAGCCGGACAGGGTTATCCGGAAACACCATATATTTT	CASSRTGLSGNTIYF
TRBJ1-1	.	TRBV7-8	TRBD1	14	TGTGCCAGCAGCCCACGGGGACAGGCCACTGAAGCTTTCTTT	CASSPRGQATEAFF
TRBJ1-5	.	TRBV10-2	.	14	TGCGCCAGCAGTGTTTGGGCTAGCAATCAGCCCCAGCATTTT	CASSVWASNQPQHF
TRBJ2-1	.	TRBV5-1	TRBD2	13	TGCGCCAGCAGCACCGGACTAGCGGGACCAAAGTTCTTC	CASSTGLAGPKFF
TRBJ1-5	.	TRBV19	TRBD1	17	TGTGCCAGTAGTATAGATCTTAGGGACAGCTTGAATCAGCCCCAGCATTTT	CASSIDLRDSLNQPQHF
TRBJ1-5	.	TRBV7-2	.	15	TGTGCCAGCAGCTTAGCCGGGGTTAGCAATCAGCCCCAGCATTTT	CASSLAGVSNQPQHF
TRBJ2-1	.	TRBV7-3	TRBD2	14	TGTGCCAGCAGCTTAACTTCCAGCGGGAGTGAGCAGTTCTTC	CASSLTSSGSEQFF
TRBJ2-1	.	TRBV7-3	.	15	TGTGCCAGCAGCTTAGTCGTCAGCTCCTACAATGAGCAGTTCTTC	CASSLVVSSYNEQFF
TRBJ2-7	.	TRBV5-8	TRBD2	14	TGTGCCAGCAGTTACGCTAGCGGTGCCTACGAGCAGTACTTC	CASSYASGAYEQYF
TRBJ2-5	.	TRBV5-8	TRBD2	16	TGTGCCAGCAGTAAGCGGGACCGATGGGTGGGAGAGACCCAGTACTTC	CASSKRDRWVGETQYF
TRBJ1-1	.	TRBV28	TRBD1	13	TGTGCCAGCAGTTTGGGACAGTTGACTGAAGCTTTCTTT	CASSLGQLTEAFF
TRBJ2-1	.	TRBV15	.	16	TGTGCCACTCTACCTAGCGATCGGGGACTGAGGGGTGAGCAGTTCTTC	CATLPSDRGLRGEQFF
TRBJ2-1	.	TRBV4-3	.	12	TGCGCCAGCAGCCAAGGGGCGGGGAAGCAGTTCTTC	CASSQGAGKQFF
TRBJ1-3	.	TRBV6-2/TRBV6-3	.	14	TGTGCCAGCAGTTCCCAGGGTGTCGGAAACACCATATATTTT	CASSSQGVGNTIYF
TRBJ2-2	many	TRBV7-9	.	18	TGTGCCAGCAGCTTAGCGAAATTACGGACAGCGAACACCGGGGAGCTGTTTTTT	CASSLAKLRTANTGELFF
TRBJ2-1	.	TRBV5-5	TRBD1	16	TGTGCCAGCAGCTTGGAACGACAGGGATTATACAATGAGCAGTTCTTC	CASSLERQGLYNEQFF
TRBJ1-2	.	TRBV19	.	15	TGTGCCAGTAGTATCCAGGTGCACCCAGACTATGGCTACACCTTC	CASSIQVHPDYGYTF
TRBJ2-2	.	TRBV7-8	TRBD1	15	TGTGCCAGCAGCGAGACAGGGTGGGGCACCGGGGAGCTGTTTTTT	CASSETGWGTGELFF
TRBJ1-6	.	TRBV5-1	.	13	TGCGCCAGCAGCTTCGATCGGAATTCACCCCTCCACTTT	CASSFDRNSPLHF
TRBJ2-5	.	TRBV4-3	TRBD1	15	TGCGCCAGCAGCCAACGACAGGGGAGGCAAGAGACCCAGTACTTC	CASSQRQGRQETQYF
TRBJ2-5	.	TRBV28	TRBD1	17	TGTGCCAGCAGTTTTAATGCAGCGACAGGGGACCAAGAGACCCAGTACTTC	CASSFNAATGDQETQYF
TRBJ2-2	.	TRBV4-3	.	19	TGCGCCAGCAGCCAAGCAGCCGCGTCCTCTCCGGGGAACACCGGGGAGCTGTTTTTT	CASSQAAASSPGNTGELFF